The 3 T cell receptor beta chains below were found in one sample sequenced in a study of human T cells and chemical hapten exposure (dated by TCRdb to the early 2020s). The library was obtained by RACE. The sample was run on a NextSeq 500. TCRdb's own reprocessing of the public reads used fastp at Q25 and MiXCR and kept productive beta chains. Rows with a matching CDR3 protein are joined into one entry that keeps the most common DNA and genes. Within this sample are 300,000 to 450,000 distinct CDR3 sequences, with 5.1% of them counted one time only. 2.5% to 3% of the sample rests with the top ten. The time point label for this specimen denotes: pre-sensitization, week 0. Interpreted using the paper, the treatment or condition label stands for: therapeutic diphenylcyclopropenone sensitization with weekly scalp DPC. Source: whole blood, taken in connection with sensitization to the hapten diphenylcyclopropenone (DPC). The receptor source for this set is a woman between 45 and 60 years old with alopecia areata. Some clones in this sample may be carry-over from other donors' samples.

The chain combines TRBV4-3 with TRBJ1-4, with TRBD1 matching over 9 bases. Germline CDR1 and CDR2: LGHNA and YSLEER. CDR3 size: 16 residues. Germline trimming cut 4 bases from V and 8 bases from J; bases unmatched to any gene: 11. The CDR3 sequence: CASSPRRTGVREKLFF. CDR3 nucleotide sequence: TGCGCCAGCAGCCCCCGTCGGACAGGGGTGCGAGAAAAACTGTTTTTT.

This clonotype has only a few counts. The V and J genes are TRBV12-3 or TRBV12-4 and TRBJ2-6; perhaps D is TRBD1 or TRBD2 (5 bases each). The V gene lost 8 bases and the J gene lost 6 bases, with 14 bases spanning the gap. The CDR3 is made up of 14 amino acids. The CDR3 is CASSGTTEANVLTF. In nucleotides, the CDR3 is TGTGCCAGCTCGGGGACGACGGAGGCCAACGTCCTGACTTTC.

This clonotype came up many times. The chain carries TRBV4-1 and TRBJ1-4, with TRBD1 matching over 9 bases. J lost 7 bases, V lost 4 bases, and 4 bases had no gene match. The CDR3 sequence is 14 residues long. Germline V gene sequence: CDR1 MGHRA, CDR2 YSYEKL. CDR3 loop: CASSRGTGSEKLFF. The CDR3 nucleotides are TGCGCCAGCAGCCGTGGGACAGGGAGTGAAAAACTGTTTTTT.